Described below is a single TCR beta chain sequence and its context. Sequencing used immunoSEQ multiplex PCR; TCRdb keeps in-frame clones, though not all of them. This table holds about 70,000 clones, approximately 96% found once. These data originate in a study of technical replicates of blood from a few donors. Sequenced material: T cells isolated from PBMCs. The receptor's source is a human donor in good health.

CDR3 loop: CASSLVRGNQPQHF. Here the CDR3 DNA reads TGTGCCAGCAGCTTGGTGAGGGGCAATCAGCCCCAGCATTTT. The gene calls are TRBV5-5 and TRBJ1-5; D is unresolved. The germline CDR1 and CDR2 sequences are SGHKS and YYEKEE (reference sequence). The CDR3 contains 14 residues. The V gene lost 0 bases and the J gene lost 2 bases, with 6 bases spanning the gap.